Each of the 26 T cell receptor beta chains below was sequenced from the same sample in a study of CD8 T cells in Susac syndrome. An input of about 0.45 to 1 ug of RNA was subjected to reverse transcription using random hexamers. TCRdb re-analysed the immunoSEQ multiplex PCR reads in MiXCR, keeping a single row per CDR3 protein. The sample includes hundreds of thousands of distinct CDR3 sequences, just under 95% of them seen just once. Sequenced sample: CD4+ T cells from PBMCs. The receptor set was obtained from a human donor with multiple sclerosis.

The chain joins TRBV10-3 to TRBJ2-1; 10 bases are a match to TRBD2. The J segment lost 8 bases and the V segment lost 7 bases, leaving 5 bases of the junction unmatched. This CDR3 is built from 13 residues. CDR1 ENHRY and CDR2 SYGVKD come from the germline V gene. The CDR3 spells CAITSGRADEQFF. DNA of the CDR3: TGTGCCATCACAAGCGGGAGGGCCGATGAGCAGTTCTTC.

This rearrangement joins TRBV7-2 to TRBJ2-2; 8 nucleotides agree with TRBD2. CDR1 and CDR2 (germline): SGHTA, FQGNSA. This CDR3 comprises 14 residues. V was clipped by 5 bases and J by 6 bases; unmatched bases: 5. CDR3 sequence: CASSRSGGPGELFF. The CDR3 bases are TGTGCCAGCAGCCGGTCGGGGGGGCCCGGGGAGCTGTTTTTT.

The rearrangement links TRBV30 to TRBJ1-3, with D possibly matching TRBD1 (5 bases). CDR1 and CDR2 (germline): GTSNPN, SVGIG (reference sequence). The CDR3 is 14 residues long. Trimming took off 1 base at V and 3 bases at J, with 10 bases between the two ends. For the CDR3, the DNA is TGTGCCTGGAGTGCTGGGACGCTTGGAAACACCATATATTTT. Its protein product is CAWSAGTLGNTIYF.

This rearrangement joins TRBV19 to TRBJ1-5; D unresolved. The V end lost 3 bases, the J end lost 4 bases, and 4 bases lay between the germline ends. CDR3 size: 12 residues. Germline V gene data show CDR1 as LNHDA and CDR2 as SQIVND (reference sequence). The CDR3 DNA reads as TGTGCCAGTAGTATCTGGAATCAGCCCCAGCATTTT. Amino acids: CASSIWNQPQHF.

This rearrangement joins TRBV6-2 or TRBV6-3 to TRBJ1-1; tentatively, D is TRBD1 (5 bases). The ends were cut back, 10 bases at V and 1 base at J, with 22 bases in the middle. CDR3 size: 16 residues. Looked up from germline, CDR1 is MNHEY and CDR2 is SVGEGT. CDR3 sequence (DNA): TGTGCCACAGGCCGCCCGGGCAGGGTGGGGAACACTGAAGCTTTCTTT. Translated: CATGRPGRVGNTEAFF.

CDR3 nucleotides: TGTGCCAGCAGCGGAATAGCGGGAGGGGGGGAGACCCAGTACTTC. This sequence encodes CASSGIAGGGETQYF. The J gene is TRBJ2-5, the V gene TRBV9; 11 nucleotides align to TRBD2. The CDR3 extends over 15 amino acids. The J segment lost 5 bases and the V segment lost 3 bases, leaving 6 bases of the junction unmatched. The germline gives CDR1 SGDLS, CDR2 YYNGEE.

The chain joins TRBV19 to TRBJ1-1; D is ambiguous. The CDR3 is 16 amino acids. V was pared by 7 bases and J by 1 base, with 19 bases between. Germline V CDR1 and CDR2: LNHDA, SQIVND (reference sequence). The CDR3 spells CASTSLGRTQNTEAFF. CDR3 nucleotides: TGTGCCAGTACCTCACTCGGGCGGACCCAGAACACTGAAGCTTTCTTT.

The chain carries TRBV20-1 and TRBJ2-1; D not certain. There are 14 residues in the CDR3. V shed 3 bases and J shed 9 bases, with 18 bases lying between them. Germline loops: CDR1 DFQATT, CDR2 SNEGSKA (reference sequence). The CDR3 region has the DNA TGCAGTGCTAGGGTTGTGCAGGCAGCAGGTGAGCAGTTCTTC. This codes for CSARVVQAAGEQFF.

The V and J genes are TRBV12-3 or TRBV12-4 and TRBJ2-4, with a weak D call TRBD2 (5 bases). CDR3 size: 15 residues. Trimming removed 6 bases from V and 1 base from J, with 13 bases in between. As DNA, the CDR3 is TGTGCCAGCAGCTCCCCGGTAGCGGCCAAAAACATTCAGTACTTC. It yields the protein CASSSPVAAKNIQYF.

Only one count was recorded for this clonotype. The chain has TRBV2 and TRBJ1-2, with D hard to call. Between the trimmed V and J ends, which lost 7 bases and 8 bases, there was a span of 11 bases. Germline CDR1 reads SNHLY; CDR2 reads FYNNEI. This CDR3 contains 11 residues. The CDR3 sequence: CASTVTEGYTF. The CDR3 nucleotides are TGTGCCAGCACCGTTACAGAGGGCTACACCTTC. Using reference TRBV2 and TRBJ1-2 for the parts outside the CDR3, the full variable domain is EPEVTQTPSHQVTQMGQEVILRCVPISNHLYFYWYRQILGQKVEFLVSFYNNEISEKSEIFDDQFSVERPDGSNFTLKIRSTKLEDSAMYFCASTVTEGYTFGSGTRLTVV.

V and J are TRBV5-1 and TRBJ2-1; TRBD2 is a possible D gene (7 bases). V was trimmed by 1 base and J by 4 bases, leaving 12 bases between them. Germline assignment: CDR1 SGHRS and CDR2 YFSETQ. This CDR3 region has 15 residues. The CDR3 protein is CASSLRGGAYNEQFF. DNA for the CDR3: TGCGCCAGCAGCTTGAGGGGGGGGGCTTACAATGAGCAGTTCTTC.

This chain connects TRBV9 to TRBJ1-1; D might be TRBD1 (5 bases). CDR1 and CDR2 (germline): SGDLS, YYNGEE. The germline V and J ends were trimmed by 0 bases and 6 bases, with 15 bases remaining between them. CDR3 length: 15 amino acids. CDR3 amino acids: CASSVVGPRSAEAFF. Written as DNA, the CDR3 is TGTGCCAGCAGCGTAGTGGGACCCCGGAGCGCTGAAGCTTTCTTT. Combining the CDR3 with reference TRBV9 and TRBJ1-1 gives the whole variable domain DSGVTQTPKHLITATGQRVTLRCSPRSGDLSVYWYQQSLDQGLQFLIQYYNGEERAKGNILERFSAQQFPDLHSELNLSSLELGDSALYFCASSVVGPRSAEAFFGQGTRLTVV.

V and J are TRBV30 and TRBJ2-4; 13 bases fit TRBD2. Trimming at V came to 3 bases and at J to 4 bases, leaving 6 bases not matched to a gene. Per germline, CDR1 GTSNPN and CDR2 SVGIG (reference sequence). This CDR3 region has 16 residues. In DNA form, the CDR3 reads TGTGCCTGGAGGGGACTAGCGGGAAAGGGAAAAAACATTCAGTACTTC. Residues: CAWRGLAGKGKNIQYF.

The chain is built from TRBV2 and TRBJ1-5, with TRBD1 matching 7 bases. Germline-derived CDR1 and CDR2 are SNHLY and FYNNEI. There are 15 residues in the CDR3. The junction had 10 bases not matched to a gene; V was cut back by 6 bases and J by 5 bases. CDR3 nucleotides: TGTGCCAGCAGCCAGGGGGGGCTGGGCGATCAGCCCCAGCATTTT. Protein: CASSQGGLGDQPQHF.

The chain recombines TRBV6-5 with TRBJ2-2; TRBD2 matches at 9 bases. This CDR3 has 17 amino acids. In germline, CDR1 is MNHEY, CDR2 SVGAGI. J lost 7 bases, V lost 6 bases, and 15 bases had no gene match. CDR3 sequence (DNA): TGTGCCAGCAGCTCTCGCGGACTAGCGCCTATCGGCGGGGAGCTGTTTTTT. It codes for CASSSRGLAPIGGELFF.

The gene calls are TRBV1 and TRBJ2-7; the D call of TRBD2 is as the table states it, not checked on the DNA. TRBV1 counts as a pseudogene. CDR3 length equals 17 residues. CDR3 coding DNA: TGCACCAGCAGCCAAGCCGGGAGTAGCGGTACCTCCTACGAGCAGTACGTC. Residues: CTSSQAGSSGTSYEQYV.

The rearrangement uses TRBV2 and TRBJ1-2; 9 bases agree with TRBD1. Trimming took 6 bases from V and 6 from J; bases not matched to a gene: 5. This CDR3 is 13 amino acids long. The germline V gene has CDR1 SNHLY and CDR2 FYNNEI. The DNA of the CDR3 is TGTGCCAGCAGCCCCGACAGGGGGAATGGCTACACCTTC. Its protein is CASSPDRGNGYTF.

This chain connects TRBV6-5 to TRBJ1-4, with D perhaps matching TRBD1 (6 bases). The CDR3 loop spans 12 amino acids. Trimming left V 5 bases short and J 6 bases short, with 7 bases between. Germline assignment: CDR1 MNHEY and CDR2 SVGAGI. The CDR3 DNA sequence: TGTGCCAGCAGTCACAGGGATGAAAAACTGTTTTTT. This gives the protein CASSHRDEKLFF.

This clonotype was counted only a few times. The gene calls are TRBV28 and TRBJ1-5; 7 bases fit TRBD1. In germline, CDR1 is MDHEN, CDR2 SYDVKM. The CDR3 runs to 15 residues. The V and J ends lost 3 bases and 4 bases, in that order; junction bases with no gene match: 6. CDR3 DNA: TGTGCCAGCAGTTTGCTTGACAGGGATAATCAGCCCCAGCATTTT. This translates into CASSLLDRDNQPQHF.

This sequence joins TRBV29-1 and TRBJ2-1, with no clear D. V was cut by 6 bases and J by 9 bases, with 12 bases left in between. Germline V gene data show CDR1 as SQVTM and CDR2 as ANQGSEA. CDR3 length: 11 residues. The DNA of the CDR3 is TGCAGCGTCTATGACAAGGCTGAGCAGTTCTTC. Translated, it gives CSVYDKAEQFF.

The chain employs TRBV3-1 and TRBJ1-2; D might be TRBD1 (5 bases). V lost 0 bases and J 4 bases, leaving 9 bases between the germline ends. This CDR3 has 14 amino acids. CDR1 and CDR2 from the germline V gene are LGHDT and YNNKEL (reference sequence). The CDR3 DNA sequence: TGTGCCAGCAGCCAAGACCCAGGGAGCTATGGCTACACCTTC. Translating gives CASSQDPGSYGYTF.

This clonotype was picked up a small number of times. J is TRBJ1-2 and V is TRBV7-3, with D maybe TRBD1 (5 bases). Germline V CDR1 and CDR2: SGHTA, FQGTGA. The CDR3 contains 13 residues. Trimming cost V 3 bases and J 4 bases, with 9 bases left between them. In nucleotides, the CDR3 is TGTGCCAGCAGCTTGTCCGGGACCTATGGCTACACCTTC. It yields the protein CASSLSGTYGYTF.

This chain connects TRBV7-2 to TRBJ1-2; no reliable D call. CDR3 length equals 13 residues. Looked up from germline, CDR1 is SGHTA and CDR2 is FQGNSA. Trimming removed 5 bases from V and 4 bases from J, with 11 bases in between. CDR3 loop: CASSPMVGYGYTF. The CDR3 DNA follows: TGTGCCAGCAGCCCAATGGTGGGCTATGGCTACACCTTC.

The V and J genes are TRBV28 and TRBJ2-3; tentative D call: TRBD1 (5 bases). Trimming cost V 8 bases and J 0 bases, with 12 bases left between them. Germline loops: CDR1 MDHEN, CDR2 SYDVKM. This CDR3 has 14 residues. The CDR3 sequence is CASGRQSSTDTQYF. The CDR3 region has the DNA TGTGCCAGCGGCCGACAGTCTAGCACAGATACGCAGTATTTT.

The chain links TRBV7-8 to TRBJ1-2; D gene unclear. Trimming cost V 3 bases and J 7 bases, with 12 bases left between them. The CDR3 consists of 13 residues. The germline gives CDR1 SGHVS, CDR2 FQNEAQ. CDR3 sequence: CASSFLPLAGYTF. CDR3 in DNA: TGTGCCAGCAGCTTTTTACCCCTGGCTGGCTACACCTTC.

CDR3 DNA sequence: TGTGCCAGCAGCTTGGCCTCCATGACGACAGGGAGGTATGGCTACACCTTC. Translated: CASSLASMTTGRYGYTF. The genes are TRBV5-4 and TRBJ1-2, with TRBD1 matching over 7 bases. The germline V gene has CDR1 SGHNT and CDR2 YYREEE (reference sequence). Germline trimming cut 0 bases from V and 5 bases from J; bases unmatched to any gene: 13. CDR3 length: 17 amino acids.